This TCR beta chain originates from a study of PD-1 blockade in mismatch repair-deficient tumors. PCR or immunohistochemistry showed mismatch repair deficiency in every enrolled patient. TCR sequencing covered a few patients who responded to pembrolizumab. Germline CDR1 reads SGHVS; CDR2 reads FNYEAQ. The CDR3 is 14 residues long. The V and J ends lost 4 bases and 2 bases respectively, with 12 bases between them. This clone was recorded only once. Its specificity is not known. Broader study findings: Tumor-resident clones, often absent from pretreatment blood, expanded after pembrolizumab and then contracted.

Clones were sequenced by immunoSEQ multiplex PCR, and TCRdb holds only the in-frame ones, with some missing. The sample has some 70,000 clones, approximately 82% seen once; the top ten hold approximately 5%. The TCR comes from an adult with mismatch repair-deficient cancer. V and J are TRBV7-6 and TRBJ2-7; D possibly corresponds to TRBD1 (8 bases). The sequencing here drew on peripheral blood, taken 2 weeks after starting pembrolizumab. The CDR3 coding sequence is TGTGCCAGCAGCTACAGGGGGGGCACCTACGAGCAGTACTTC. It codes for CASSYRGGTYEQYF.